Presented here are 15 T cell receptor beta chains from one specimen sequenced in a study of T cells in Graves' hyperthyroidism and ophthalmopathy. It was RNA transcripts that yielded the amplified TCR beta CDR3 regions. TCR CDR3 underwent first-round RT-PCR with the HTBI primer set. TCRdb analysed the multiplex PCR reads with MiXCR anew, one entry per CDR3 protein. The sample includes under 400,000 distinct CDR3 sequences, about a sixth of them seen just once. Sequences were obtained from blood. The source is a woman between 35 and 50 years old with Graves' ophthalmopathy.

This chain links TRBV6-1 with TRBJ2-5; TRBD2 matches at 10 bases. This CDR3 is built from 16 residues. Trimming removed 7 bases from V and 5 bases from J; junction bases left unmatched: 13. CDR1 is MNHNS, CDR2 SASEGT, per germline. CDR3 DNA: TGTGCCAGCATCCGTCTAGCGGGAGCAGGAGGGGAGACCCAGTACTTC. Translation gives CASIRLAGAGGETQYF.

This clonotype was counted at least ten times. The chain has TRBV7-9 and TRBJ1-1; 10 bases line up with TRBD1. After removal of 4 bases from V and 8 bases from J, the junction contained 10 bases not matched to a gene. Per germline, CDR1 SEHNR and CDR2 FQNEAQ (reference sequence). The CDR3 has 15 residues. CDR3 sequence reads: CASSSLGTGAMEAFF. CDR3 in DNA: TGTGCCAGCAGCTCTCTTGGGACAGGGGCAATGGAAGCTTTCTTT.

The chain is built from TRBV15 and TRBJ1-6, with D tentatively TRBD1 (6 bases). V dropped 0 bases and J dropped 14 bases, with 11 bases sitting between them. The germline CDR1 and CDR2 sequences are LNHNV and YYDKDF (reference sequence). CDR3 length: 13 amino acids. The CDR3 here is CATSRDMRDTLHF. Written as DNA, the CDR3 is TGTGCCACCAGCAGAGATATGAGGGACACCCTCCACTTT. Combining the CDR3 with reference TRBV15 and TRBJ1-6 gives the whole variable domain DAMVIQNPRYQVTQFGKPVTLSCSQTLNHNVMYWYQQKSSQAPKLLFHYYDKDFNNEADTPDNFQSRRPNTSFCFLDIRSPGLGDTAMYLCATSRDMRDTLHFGNGTRLTVT.

J is TRBJ2-5 and V is TRBV18, with 8 bases aligning to TRBD1. This CDR3 spans 15 amino acids. Germline V lookup: CDR1 KGHSH, CDR2 LQKENI. V gave up 2 bases and J gave up 3 bases; unmatched junction bases: 5. The CDR3 protein is CASSPTRGQEETQYF. In nucleotides, the CDR3 is TGTGCCAGCTCACCAACCAGGGGGCAGGAAGAGACCCAGTACTTC.

This clonotype was counted many times. The V call is TRBV25-1, the J call TRBJ1-3, with D uncertain. The CDR3 covers 14 residues. In germline, CDR1 is MGHDK, CDR2 SYGVNS. V shed 1 base and J shed 0 bases, with 4 bases lying between them. CDR3 DNA: TGTGCCAGCAGTGAATCGTTCTCTGGAAACACCATATATTTT. Amino acid sequence: CASSESFSGNTIYF.

This clonotype has at least ten counts. This chain connects TRBV9 to TRBJ2-5; D is unclear. In germline, CDR1 is SGDLS, CDR2 YYNGEE. There are 14 residues in the CDR3. V was clipped by 3 bases and J by 1 base, with 10 bases between them. The CDR3 is CASSAGLGQETQYF. In DNA, the CDR3 is TGTGCCAGCAGCGCCGGGTTGGGCCAAGAGACCCAGTACTTC.

V is TRBV12-3 or TRBV12-4 and J is TRBJ2-5; 10 nucleotides agree with TRBD2. Trimming at V came to 6 bases and at J to 3 bases, leaving 7 bases not matched to a gene. CDR3 length equals 15 residues. The CDR3 DNA reads as TGTGCCAGCAGGAGATCCCTAGCGGGGGAAGAGACCCAGTACTTC. Translation: CASRRSLAGEETQYF.

This clonotype was observed at least ten times. This chain links TRBV2 with TRBJ1-2; D possibly corresponds to TRBD1 (5 bases). This CDR3 has 13 residues. The V gene's germline CDR1 is SNHLY and CDR2 FYNNEI. Trimming took off 4 bases at V and 8 bases at J, with 14 bases between the two ends. The CDR3 region is CASSVKGVGGYTF. The CDR3 coding sequence is TGTGCCAGCAGTGTCAAAGGGGTGGGCGGCTACACCTTC.

CDR3 bases: TGCGCCAGCAGCCCCTGGACAGGGGCAATATCCTACGAGCAGTACTTC. This translates into CASSPWTGAISYEQYF. The gene calls are TRBV5-1 and TRBJ2-7; 9 positions match TRBD1. From germline, CDR1 is SGHRS and CDR2 YFSETQ. Trimming took 4 bases from V and 1 from J; bases not matched to a gene: 9. There are 16 residues in the CDR3.

Ten or more counts support this clonotype. The genes are TRBV12-3 or TRBV12-4 and TRBJ1-1; tentatively, D is TRBD1 (5 bases). The CDR3 totals 14 residues. V shed 5 bases and J shed 3 bases, with 13 bases lying between them. CDR3 sequence (DNA): TGTGCCAGCAGTCCCACCTCAGGGTACACTGAAGCTTTCTTT. Translated, it gives CASSPTSGYTEAFF.

The table lists this clonotype with many counts. The chain uses TRBV20-1 and TRBJ2-7, with D perhaps matching TRBD1 (6 bases). The CDR3 runs 16 residues. Trimming left V 5 bases short and J 5 bases short, with 25 bases between. CDR1 is DFQATT and CDR2 is SNEGSKA in the germline V gene (reference sequence). The CDR3 DNA reads as TGCAGTGCTCCGAAACAGGGTCTCCCGGAAATAAACGAGCAGTACTTC. This codes for CSAPKQGLPEINEQYF.

CDR3 protein: CASRGHFGPYEQYF. In DNA, the CDR3 is TGTGCCAGCAGGGGACACTTCGGCCCCTACGAGCAGTACTTC. This sequence joins TRBV6-1 and TRBJ2-7; D possibly corresponds to TRBD1 (6 bases). Between the trimmed V and J ends, which lost 6 bases and 2 bases, there was a span of 14 bases. From germline, CDR1 is MNHNS and CDR2 SASEGT. This CDR3 contains 14 residues.

There are many counts of this clonotype. Written as DNA, the CDR3 is TGTGCCAGCCACAACGGGGACGAAGCTTTCTTT. Its translation is CASHNGDEAFF. The genes are TRBV27 and TRBJ1-1, with a weak D call TRBD1 (5 bases). CDR1 MNHEY and CDR2 SMNVEV come from the germline V gene (reference sequence). This CDR3 is 11 amino acids long. Trimming cost V 8 bases and J 8 bases, with 12 bases left between them.

The chain carries TRBV4-3 and TRBJ2-2; D ambiguous. The CDR3 is 15 residues long. V was pared by 3 bases and J by 4 bases, with 12 bases between. Per germline, CDR1 LGHNA and CDR2 YSLEER. DNA of the CDR3: TGCGCCAGCAGCCACGATGTGTTCGCCACCGGGGAGCTGTTTTTT. This gives the protein CASSHDVFATGELFF.

This chain connects TRBV10-1 to TRBJ2-7, with D unclear. The CDR3 is made up of 14 amino acids. Germline V gives CDR1 WNHNN, CDR2 SYGVQD (reference sequence). V dropped 0 bases and J dropped 4 bases, with 10 bases sitting between them. Written as DNA, the CDR3 is TGCGCCAGCAGTGAGTCGGGTCGGAATTACGAGCAGTACTTC. This encodes CASSESGRNYEQYF.